These 31 T cell receptor beta chains came from one sample sequenced in a study of shared clonotypes between healthy human individuals. Sequenced by immunoSEQ multiplex PCR; TCRdb stores in-frame clones only, minus some. The table includes a few million clones, 90% to 95% detected once. What was sequenced was naive CD4+ T cells sorted from blood. Subset of the sample: CD45RA+ positively selected. The receptors originated from a man in his late teens or twenties in good health.

With respect to this clone: Additional DNA sequences in this sample encode the identical CDR3. CDR3 bases: TGTGCCAGCAGCTTAGGGGTTGGGGAAGCTTTCTTT. As protein: CASSLGVGEAFF. The genes are TRBV7-2 and TRBJ1-1; D is unclear. The germline CDR1 and CDR2 sequences are SGHTA and FQGNSA. V was pared by 1 base and J by 8 bases, with 8 bases between. The CDR3 is 12 residues long. Complete variable domain (other parts from reference TRBV7-2 and TRBJ1-1): GAGVSQSPSNKVTEKGKDVELRCDPISGHTALYWYRQSLGQGLEFLIYFQGNSAPDKSGLPSDRFSAERTGGSVSTLTIQRTQQEDSAVYLCASSLGVGEAFFGQGTRLTVV.

The chain uses TRBV6-6 and TRBJ2-7; TRBD2 matches at 10 bases. Germline assignment: CDR1 MNHNY and CDR2 SVGAGI (reference sequence). Trimming took 7 bases from V and 6 from J; bases not matched to a gene: 9. The CDR3 is 14 residues long. The CDR3 protein is CASTLAGLTREQYF. DNA for the CDR3: TGTGCCAGCACACTAGCGGGGCTCACCCGCGAGCAGTACTTC.

This chain joins TRBV5-4 and TRBJ1-1; D remains unclear. CDR1 and CDR2 (germline): SGHNT, YYREEE (reference sequence). V shed 0 bases and J shed 0 bases, with 9 bases lying between them. The CDR3 is made up of 15 amino acids. The CDR3, as DNA: TGTGCCAGCAGCTTGGATCACACATTGAACACTGAAGCTTTCTTT. It is translated as CASSLDHTLNTEAFF.

V and J are TRBV5-4 and TRBJ1-2; 7 nucleotides agree with TRBD1. Germline CDR1 SGHNT, CDR2 YYREEE (reference sequence). V dropped 4 bases and J dropped 7; count of bases not matched to a gene: 10. This CDR3 is 14 amino acids long. The CDR3 reads CASSGTGDGGGYTF. Written as DNA, the CDR3 is TGTGCCAGCAGCGGTACAGGGGACGGGGGTGGCTACACCTTC.

V and J are TRBV9 and TRBJ2-5; TRBD2 agrees at 9 bases. The length of the CDR3 is 16 residues. J was trimmed by 1 base and V by 0 bases; bases with no gene match: 4. CDR1 is SGDLS, CDR2 YYNGEE, per germline. The CDR3 region has the DNA TGTGCCAGCAGCGTAGCTTTGCGGGAGGGCCAAGAGACCCAGTACTTC. It is translated as CASSVALREGQETQYF.

The V and J genes are TRBV28 and TRBJ2-1; no clear D. Germline lookup yields CDR1 MDHEN and CDR2 SYDVKM. The CDR3 totals 15 residues. For the CDR3, the DNA is TGTGGGCAAAGTGTGGGATTGTTATCCTACAATGAGCAGTTCTTC. Translating it yields CGQSVGLLSYNEQFF. Full variable domain (rest looked up from reference TRBV28 and TRBJ2-1): DVKVTQSSRYLVKRTGEKVFLECVQDMDHENMFWYRQDPGLGLRLIYFSYDVKMKEKGDIPEGYSVSREKKERFSLILESASTNQTSMYLCGQSVGLLSYNEQFFGPGTRLTVL.

For the CDR3, the DNA is TGCGCCAGCAGCCCGACTAGCGGGGGAAAGAACACCGGGGAGCTGTTTTTT. The encoded protein is CASSPTSGGKNTGELFF. The chain combines TRBV5-1 with TRBJ2-2, with 12 bases matching TRBD2. V gave up 4 bases and J gave up 1 base; unmatched junction bases: 5. The germline CDR1 and CDR2 sequences are SGHRS and YFSETQ. The CDR3 consists of 17 residues.

The chain employs TRBV5-1 and TRBJ2-1; D is possibly TRBD2 (6 bases). The V and J ends lost 0 bases and 13 bases respectively, with 17 bases between them. CDR1 is SGHRS and CDR2 is YFSETQ in the germline V gene. This CDR3 has 14 amino acids. CDR3 nucleotide sequence: TGCGCCAGCAGCTTGGGACTAGGTCCAGAGGGACAGTTCTTC. Its protein product is CASSLGLGPEGQFF.

The rearrangement uses TRBV2 and TRBJ2-1, with TRBD1 as a possible D gene (5 bases). V was shortened by 8 bases and J by 3 bases, with 14 bases between the two germline ends. This CDR3 is built from 14 residues. CDR1 SNHLY and CDR2 FYNNEI come from the germline V gene. The CDR3 DNA reads as TGTGCCAGCGCGGACAAGCACGACTACAATGAGCAGTTCTTC. The encoded protein is CASADKHDYNEQFF.

The sample holds a few counts of this clone. This chain links TRBV5-1 with TRBJ1-3; D not resolved. Germline V gene lookup returns CDR1 SGHRS and CDR2 YFSETQ. The CDR3 covers 15 residues. V was pared by 0 bases and J by 0 bases, with 7 bases between. CDR3 protein: CASSLDHSSGNTIYF. The CDR3 nucleotides are TGCGCCAGCAGCTTGGATCACAGCTCTGGAAACACCATATATTTT.

The gene calls are TRBV14 and TRBJ2-7; a weak D match, TRBD2 (6 bases). V was clipped by 4 bases and J by 5 bases, with 21 bases between them. CDR1 is SGHDN and CDR2 is FVKESK in the germline V gene. The CDR3 is made up of 16 amino acids. The CDR3 spells CASSRRSGALENEQYF. For the CDR3, the DNA is TGTGCCAGCAGCCGAAGGTCGGGAGCACTGGAAAACGAGCAGTACTTC.

The chain links TRBV5-6 to TRBJ1-3; no reliable D call. This CDR3 has 12 amino acids. The germline V and J ends were trimmed by 4 bases and 4 bases, with 6 bases remaining between them. Per the germline V gene, CDR1 is SGHDT and CDR2 is YYEEEE. The CDR3 DNA sequence: TGTGCCAGCAGCATCAGGGGAAACACCATATATTTT. This translates into CASSIRGNTIYF.

This clone was seen just once. The same CDR3 is also encoded by other DNA sequences in this sample. V usage is TRBV6-5 and J usage is TRBJ1-1; TRBD1 is a possible D gene (5 bases). The ends were cut back, 6 bases at V and 1 base at J, with 12 bases in the middle. CDR1 and CDR2 (germline): MNHEY, SVGAGI. The CDR3 is 14 amino acids. DNA for the CDR3: TGTGCCAGCAGCCGGGGACGGGAGAACACTGAAGCTTTCTTT. The encoded protein is CASSRGRENTEAFF.

The chain is built from TRBV28 and TRBJ2-3; TRBD1 or TRBD2 may be the D gene (7 bases each). CDR1 and CDR2 from the germline V gene are MDHEN and SYDVKM. Trimming removed 8 bases from V and 0 bases from J, with 12 bases in between. CDR3 length: 14 residues. CDR3 sequence: CASGRGLSTDTQYF. DNA of the CDR3: TGTGCCAGCGGGAGGGGGCTTAGCACAGATACGCAGTATTTT.

This clone was observed a few times. The DNA for the CDR3 is TGTGCCAGCAGCGTAGGCGGGGGCCCCGCGCCCTACAATGAGCAGTTCTTC. The encoded protein is CASSVGGGPAPYNEQFF. The chain combines TRBV9 with TRBJ2-1; a weak D match, TRBD2 (7 bases). The CDR3 has 17 amino acids. Germline CDR1 and CDR2: SGDLS and YYNGEE. Between the trimmed V and J ends, which lost 0 bases and 2 bases, there was a span of 15 bases. The whole variable domain, filled in from reference TRBV9 and TRBJ2-1, reads DSGVTQTPKHLITATGQRVTLRCSPRSGDLSVYWYQQSLDQGLQFLIQYYNGEERAKGNILERFSAQQFPDLHSELNLSSLELGDSALYFCASSVGGGPAPYNEQFFGPGTRLTVL.

The rearrangement uses TRBV28 and TRBJ2-3; 8 nucleotides match TRBD2. The CDR3 covers 17 residues. V shed 5 bases, J shed 4 bases, and the junction held 14 bases outside the gene matches. The germline CDR1 and CDR2 sequences are MDHEN and SYDVKM. The CDR3, as DNA: TGTGCCAGCAGTCCAACCTTGGACGCGGGGGGCTCAGATACGCAGTATTTT. Its protein product is CASSPTLDAGGSDTQYF.

This chain connects TRBV5-1 to TRBJ2-1; D is uncertain. The germline V gene encodes CDR1 SGHRS and CDR2 YFSETQ. This CDR3 has 13 amino acids. Trimming shortened V by 3 bases and J by 8 bases, and 12 bases separated the two germline ends. DNA of the CDR3: TGCGCCAGCAGCTCCCCTAGACTGGATGAGCAGTTCTTC. It translates to CASSSPRLDEQFF.

This chain connects TRBV5-6 to TRBJ1-2, with D hard to call. The CDR3 has 17 amino acids. Germline V gene sequence: CDR1 SGHDT, CDR2 YYEEEE. Trimming took 1 base from V and 0 from J, leaving 16 bases between them. Here the CDR3 reads CASSLFQITTTNYGYTF. CDR3 nucleotide sequence: TGTGCCAGCAGCTTGTTCCAGATCACTACGACTAACTATGGCTACACCTTC. The whole variable domain, remainder taken from reference TRBV5-6 and TRBJ1-2, is DAGVTQSPTHLIKTRGQQVTLRCSPKSGHDTVSWYQQALGQGPQFIFQYYEEEERQRGNFPDRFSGHQFPNYSSELNVNALLLGDSALYLCASSLFQITTTNYGYTFGSGTRLTVV.

This clone was detected only once. This chain connects TRBV5-6 to TRBJ2-1; 10 bases are shared with TRBD1. The V segment lost 4 bases and the J segment 9 bases; nucleotides outside the gene matches: 7. Germline assignment: CDR1 SGHDT and CDR2 YYEEEE. The length of the CDR3 is 14 residues. The CDR3 nucleotides are TGTGCCAGCAGCATAGACAGGGGGCTCGGTGAGCAGTTCTTC. Encoded protein: CASSIDRGLGEQFF.

The chain joins TRBV23-1 to TRBJ1-5, with a possible D match to TRBD1 (5 bases). TRBV23-1 is treated as an ORF (open reading frame) with a function not yet certain. CDR3 length equals 14 residues. V was pared by 0 bases and J by 9 bases, with 12 bases between. Here the CDR3 DNA reads TGCGCCAGCAGTCAATCGATGCGGGGCCTGCCCCAGCATTTT. The encoded protein is CASSQSMRGLPQHF.

This sequence joins TRBV20-1 and TRBJ1-1, with D unresolved. The CDR3 extends over 11 amino acids. Germline V gene data show CDR1 as DFQATT and CDR2 as SNEGSKA (reference sequence). V was clipped by 5 bases and J by 4 bases, with 8 bases between them. The CDR3 nucleotides are TGCAGTGCTCTCGGAGTCACTGAAGCTTTCTTT. Translating it yields CSALGVTEAFF.

In DNA, the CDR3 is TGTGCCAGCTCACCACCCCAGTTGGGGGTTACGGACTATGGCTACACCTTC. It encodes CASSPPQLGVTDYGYTF. The chain links TRBV18 to TRBJ1-2; a possible D gene is TRBD1 (5 bases). The V end lost 0 bases, the J end lost 3 bases, and 17 bases lay between the germline ends. Per germline, CDR1 KGHSH and CDR2 LQKENI. The CDR3 contains 17 residues.

V and J are TRBV5-1 and TRBJ2-2; D unresolved. In germline, CDR1 is SGHRS, CDR2 YFSETQ. The CDR3 has 15 residues. V was shortened by 1 base and J by 1 base, with 8 bases between the two germline ends. The CDR3 is CASSLISGNTGELFF. CDR3 nucleotides: TGCGCCAGCAGCTTGATTTCAGGGAACACCGGGGAGCTGTTTTTT.

For this clone: Other DNA sequences from this sample encode an identical CDR3 as well. The chain is built from TRBV9 and TRBJ2-2; D unresolved. The germline CDR1 and CDR2 sequences are SGDLS and YYNGEE. V was clipped by 0 bases and J by 6 bases, with 3 bases between them. The CDR3 is 12 residues long. The CDR3 coding sequence is TGTGCCAGCAGCGTAGTTTCCGGGGAGCTGTTTTTT. The encoded protein is CASSVVSGELFF.

V and J are TRBV18 and TRBJ1-1; D ambiguous. Germline CDR1 is KGHSH and CDR2 is LQKENI. V lost 4 bases, J lost 4 bases, and 16 bases lay in between. This CDR3 has 15 residues. CDR3 in amino acids: CASSLFAGWGTEAFF. In DNA form, the CDR3 reads TGTGCCAGCTCACTATTCGCGGGGTGGGGCACTGAAGCTTTCTTT.

The chain joins TRBV5-8 to TRBJ2-2; D is possibly TRBD1 (6 bases). This CDR3 has 15 amino acids. V gave up 7 bases and J gave up 4 bases, with 17 bases separating them. CDR1 is SGHTS and CDR2 is YDEGEE in the germline V gene. CDR3 region: CASGSPGHLTGELFF. The CDR3 DNA is TGTGCCAGCGGGTCCCCGGGACACCTCACCGGGGAGCTGTTTTTT.

The gene calls are TRBV15 and TRBJ2-6; D may be TRBD1 (6 bases). The germline V and J ends were trimmed by 0 bases and 1 base, with 7 bases remaining between them. Germline V gene lookup returns CDR1 LNHNV and CDR2 YYDKDF (reference sequence). The length of the CDR3 is 16 residues. The CDR3, as DNA: TGTGCCACCAGCAGAGAAACAGGGTCTGGGGCCAACGTCCTGACTTTC. It specifies CATSRETGSGANVLTF. The variable domain in full, with the rest retrieved from reference TRBV15 and TRBJ2-6, is DAMVIQNPRYQVTQFGKPVTLSCSQTLNHNVMYWYQQKSSQAPKLLFHYYDKDFNNEADTPDNFQSRRPNTSFCFLDIRSPGLGDTAMYLCATSRETGSGANVLTFGAGSRLTVL.

J is TRBJ2-2 and V is TRBV2, with 9 bases identical to TRBD1. V shed 6 bases and J 8 bases; nucleotides not matched to a gene: 10. Germline CDR1 reads SNHLY; CDR2 reads FYNNEI. This CDR3 has 15 residues. CDR3 nucleotides: TGTGCCAGCAGGGTCGGGACAGGGAGCCCTGGGGAGCTGTTTTTT. It encodes CASRVGTGSPGELFF. The full variable domain, with the rest looked up from reference TRBV2 and TRBJ2-2, is EPEVTQTPSHQVTQMGQEVILRCVPISNHLYFYWYRQILGQKVEFLVSFYNNEISEKSEIFDDQFSVERPDGSNFTLKIRSTKLEDSAMYFCASRVGTGSPGELFFGEGSRLTVL.

This sequence joins TRBV30 and TRBJ2-3, with 8 bases identical to TRBD2. The V and J ends lost 4 bases and 4 bases, in that order; junction bases with no gene match: 7. This CDR3 has 14 amino acids. Germline loops: CDR1 GTSNPN, CDR2 SVGIG (reference sequence). CDR3: CAWILAGRADTQYF. The DNA of the CDR3 is TGTGCCTGGATTTTAGCGGGGAGGGCAGATACGCAGTATTTT.

As concerns this clone: This CDR3 is also generated by other DNA sequences in the sample. V is TRBV5-1 and J is TRBJ2-5; 11 bases align to TRBD2. This CDR3 region has 15 residues. With V trimmed by 4 bases and J by 2 bases, 4 bases remained unmatched. Germline values: CDR1 SGHRS, CDR2 YFSETQ. The CDR3 sequence is CASSPGLAVQETQYF. The DNA for the CDR3 is TGCGCCAGCAGCCCGGGACTAGCGGTACAAGAGACCCAGTACTTC.

This clone was detected a few times. The sample holds other DNA sequences that translate to the same CDR3. This chain links TRBV5-1 with TRBJ2-5; D gene ambiguous. CDR3 length: 12 amino acids. Trimming cost V 1 base and J 4 bases, with 5 bases left between them. Germline values: CDR1 SGHRS, CDR2 YFSETQ. The CDR3 is CASSLTGETQYF. CDR3 nucleotide sequence: TGCGCCAGCAGCTTGACCGGAGAGACCCAGTACTTC.